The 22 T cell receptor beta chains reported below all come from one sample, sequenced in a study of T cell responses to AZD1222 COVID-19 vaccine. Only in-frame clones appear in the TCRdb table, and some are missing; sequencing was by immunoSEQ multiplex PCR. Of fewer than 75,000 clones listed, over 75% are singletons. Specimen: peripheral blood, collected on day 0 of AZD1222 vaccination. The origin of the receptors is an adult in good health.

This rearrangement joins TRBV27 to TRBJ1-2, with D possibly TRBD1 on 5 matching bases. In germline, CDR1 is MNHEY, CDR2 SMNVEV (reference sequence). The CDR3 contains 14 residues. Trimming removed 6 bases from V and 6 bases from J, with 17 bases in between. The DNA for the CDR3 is TGTGCCAGCAGCTCTGGGGCGGACACCCATGGCTACACCTTC. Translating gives CASSSGADTHGYTF.

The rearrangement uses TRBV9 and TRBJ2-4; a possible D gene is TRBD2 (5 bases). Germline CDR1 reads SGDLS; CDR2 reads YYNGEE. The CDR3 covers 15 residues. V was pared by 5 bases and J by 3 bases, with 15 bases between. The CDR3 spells CASSELVGGKNIQYF. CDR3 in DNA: TGTGCCAGCAGTGAACTAGTGGGTGGCAAAAACATTCAGTACTTC.

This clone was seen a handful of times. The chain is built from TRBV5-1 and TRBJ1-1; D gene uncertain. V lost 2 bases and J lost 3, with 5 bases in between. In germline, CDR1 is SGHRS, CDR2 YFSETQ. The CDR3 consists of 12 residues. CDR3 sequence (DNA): TGCGCCAGCAGCTTTGGCGACACTGAAGCTTTCTTT. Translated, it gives CASSFGDTEAFF.

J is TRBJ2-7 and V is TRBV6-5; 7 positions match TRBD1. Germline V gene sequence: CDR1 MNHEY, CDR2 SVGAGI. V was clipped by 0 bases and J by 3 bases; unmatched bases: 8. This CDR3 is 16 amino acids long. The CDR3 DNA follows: TGTGCCAGCAGTTACTCGGGACAGCTAATAGGCTACGAGCAGTACTTC. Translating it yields CASSYSGQLIGYEQYF.

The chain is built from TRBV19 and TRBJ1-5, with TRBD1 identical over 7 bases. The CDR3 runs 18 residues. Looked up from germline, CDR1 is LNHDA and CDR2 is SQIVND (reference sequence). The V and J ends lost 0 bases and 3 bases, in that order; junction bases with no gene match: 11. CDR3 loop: CASSIDQRITGVNQPQHF. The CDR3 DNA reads TGTGCCAGTAGTATAGATCAGCGAATTACAGGGGTCAATCAGCCCCAGCATTTT.

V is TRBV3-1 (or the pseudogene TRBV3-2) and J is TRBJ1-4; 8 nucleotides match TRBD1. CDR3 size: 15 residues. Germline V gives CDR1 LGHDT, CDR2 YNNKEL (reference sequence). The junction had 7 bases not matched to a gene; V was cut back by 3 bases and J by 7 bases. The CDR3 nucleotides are TGTGCCAGCAGCCACCAGGGGGCGGGGAGTGAAAAACTGTTTTTT. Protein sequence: CASSHQGAGSEKLFF.

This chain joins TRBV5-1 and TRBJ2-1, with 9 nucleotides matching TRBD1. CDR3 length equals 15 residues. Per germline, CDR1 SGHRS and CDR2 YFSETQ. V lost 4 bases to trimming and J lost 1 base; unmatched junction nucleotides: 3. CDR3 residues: CASSQGQGSYNEQFF. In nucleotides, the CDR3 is TGCGCCAGCAGCCAGGGACAGGGATCCTACAATGAGCAGTTCTTC. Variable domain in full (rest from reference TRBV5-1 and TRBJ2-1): KAGVTQTPRYLIKTRGQQVTLSCSPISGHRSVSWYQQTPGQGLQFLFEYFSETQRNKGNFPGRFSGRQFSNSRSEMNVSTLELGDSALYLCASSQGQGSYNEQFFGPGTRLTVL.

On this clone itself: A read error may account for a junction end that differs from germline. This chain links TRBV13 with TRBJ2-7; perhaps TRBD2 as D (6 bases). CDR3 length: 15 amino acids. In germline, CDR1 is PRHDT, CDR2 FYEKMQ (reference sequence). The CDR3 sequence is CASSFPTRRGYGQYF. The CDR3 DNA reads TGTGCCAGCAGCTTCCCCACTCGGAGGGGTTACGGGCAGTACTTC.

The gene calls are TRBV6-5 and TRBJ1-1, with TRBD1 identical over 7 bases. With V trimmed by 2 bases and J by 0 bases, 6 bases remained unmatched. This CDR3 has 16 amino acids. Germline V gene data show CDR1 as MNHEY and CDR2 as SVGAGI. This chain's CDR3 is CASSYRQGGVNTEAFF. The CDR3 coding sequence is TGTGCCAGCAGTTACCGTCAAGGGGGCGTGAACACTGAAGCTTTCTTT.

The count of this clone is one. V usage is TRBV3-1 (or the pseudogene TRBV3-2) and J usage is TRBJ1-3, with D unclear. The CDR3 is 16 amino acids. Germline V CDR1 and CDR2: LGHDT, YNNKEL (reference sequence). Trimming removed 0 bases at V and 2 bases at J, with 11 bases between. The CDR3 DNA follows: TGTGCCAGCAGCCAAGATAAGTCACCCGCTGGAAACACCATATATTTT. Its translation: CASSQDKSPAGNTIYF.

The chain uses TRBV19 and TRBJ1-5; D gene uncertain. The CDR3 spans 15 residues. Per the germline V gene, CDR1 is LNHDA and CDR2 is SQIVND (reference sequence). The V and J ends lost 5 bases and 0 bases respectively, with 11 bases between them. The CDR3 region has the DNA TGTGCCAGTAGTGACGGCCTATCTAGCAATCAGCCCCAGCATTTT. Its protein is CASSDGLSSNQPQHF.

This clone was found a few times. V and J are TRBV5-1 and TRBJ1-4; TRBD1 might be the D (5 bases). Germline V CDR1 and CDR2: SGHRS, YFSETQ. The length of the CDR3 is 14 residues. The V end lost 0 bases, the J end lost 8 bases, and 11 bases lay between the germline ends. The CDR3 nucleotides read TGCGCCAGCAGCTTGGCGGGGCGGGTAGAAAAACTGTTTTTT. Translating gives CASSLAGRVEKLFF.

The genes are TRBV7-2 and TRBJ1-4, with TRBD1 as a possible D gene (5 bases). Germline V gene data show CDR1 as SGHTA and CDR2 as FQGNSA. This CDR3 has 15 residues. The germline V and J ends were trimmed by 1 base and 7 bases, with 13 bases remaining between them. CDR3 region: CASSLDPRQSEKLFF. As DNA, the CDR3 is TGTGCCAGCAGCTTAGACCCTCGACAGAGTGAAAAACTGTTTTTT.

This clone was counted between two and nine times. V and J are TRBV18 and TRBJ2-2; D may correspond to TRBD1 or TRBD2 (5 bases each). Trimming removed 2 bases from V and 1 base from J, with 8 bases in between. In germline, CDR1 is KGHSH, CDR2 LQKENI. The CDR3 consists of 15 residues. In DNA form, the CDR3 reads TGTGCCAGCTCACCAAGCGGACAGAACACCGGGGAGCTGTTTTTT. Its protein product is CASSPSGQNTGELFF.

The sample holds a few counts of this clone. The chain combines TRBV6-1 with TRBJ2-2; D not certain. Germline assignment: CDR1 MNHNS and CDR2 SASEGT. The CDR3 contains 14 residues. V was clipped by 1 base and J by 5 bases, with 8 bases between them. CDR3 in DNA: TGTGCCAGCAGTGAAGGGCCAGTTACCGGGGAGCTGTTTTTT. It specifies CASSEGPVTGELFF.

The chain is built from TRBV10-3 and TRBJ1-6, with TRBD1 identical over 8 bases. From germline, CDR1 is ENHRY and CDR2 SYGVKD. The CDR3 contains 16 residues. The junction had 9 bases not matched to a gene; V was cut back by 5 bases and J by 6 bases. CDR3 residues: CAISRQGQGSNSPLHF. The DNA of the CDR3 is TGTGCCATCAGTAGACAGGGGCAGGGGAGTAATTCACCCCTCCACTTT.

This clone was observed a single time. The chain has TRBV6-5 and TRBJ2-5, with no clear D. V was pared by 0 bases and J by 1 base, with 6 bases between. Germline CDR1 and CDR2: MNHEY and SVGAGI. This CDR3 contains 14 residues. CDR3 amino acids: CASSYSAVQETQYF. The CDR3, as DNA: TGTGCCAGCAGTTACTCCGCAGTCCAAGAGACCCAGTACTTC.

The CDR3 protein is CASGLGTGGHTGELFF. In DNA, the CDR3 is TGTGCTAGTGGTTTGGGGACAGGGGGGCACACCGGGGAGCTGTTTTTT. The chain carries TRBV12-5 and TRBJ2-2, with 10 bases matching TRBD1. Germline V lookup: CDR1 LGHNT, CDR2 FRNRAP. After removal of 1 base from V and 3 bases from J, the junction contained 2 bases not matched to a gene. The CDR3 consists of 16 residues.

This CDR3 is CASSLSLRTGNPLNNEKLFF. DNA for the CDR3: TGTGCCAGCAGTTTATCCCTCCGGACAGGGAATCCTCTCAATAATGAAAAACTGTTTTTT. This chain joins TRBV27 and TRBJ1-4, with 8 bases aligning to TRBD1. The ends lost 0 bases at V and 4 bases at J; junction bases unmatched: 16. Germline CDR1 MNHEY, CDR2 SMNVEV (reference sequence). The CDR3 has 20 residues.

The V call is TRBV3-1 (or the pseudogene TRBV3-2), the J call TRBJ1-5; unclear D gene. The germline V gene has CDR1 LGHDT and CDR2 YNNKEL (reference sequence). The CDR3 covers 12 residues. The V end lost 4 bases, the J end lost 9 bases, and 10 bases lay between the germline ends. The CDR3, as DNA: TGTGCCAGCAGCCGAGGAGAGTCGCCCCAGCATTTT. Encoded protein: CASSRGESPQHF.

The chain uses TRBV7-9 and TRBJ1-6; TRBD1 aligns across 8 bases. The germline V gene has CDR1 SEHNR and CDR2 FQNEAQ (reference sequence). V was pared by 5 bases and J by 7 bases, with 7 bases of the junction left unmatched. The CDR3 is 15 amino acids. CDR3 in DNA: TGTGCCAGCAGCAGAGGGACAGGAGAAAATTCACCCCTCCACTTT. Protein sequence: CASSRGTGENSPLHF.

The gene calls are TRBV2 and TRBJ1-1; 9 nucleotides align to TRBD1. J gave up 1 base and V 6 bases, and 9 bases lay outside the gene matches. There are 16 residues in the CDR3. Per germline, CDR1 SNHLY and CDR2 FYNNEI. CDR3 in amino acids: CASSLGTGRWNTEAFF. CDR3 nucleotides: TGTGCCAGCAGCCTCGGGACAGGGAGGTGGAACACTGAAGCTTTCTTT. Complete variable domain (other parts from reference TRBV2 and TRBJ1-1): EPEVTQTPSHQVTQMGQEVILRCVPISNHLYFYWYRQILGQKVEFLVSFYNNEISEKSEIFDDQFSVERPDGSNFTLKIRSTKLEDSAMYFCASSLGTGRWNTEAFFGQGTRLTVV.